A selection of T cell receptor beta chains follows, all from one sample in a study of T cell responses to AZD1222 COVID-19 vaccine. This table comes from immunoSEQ multiplex PCR, and its TCRdb copy is limited to in-frame clones, with some not included. The table records some 100,000 clones, roughly nine tenths of them present only once. This sample comprised peripheral blood, obtained on day 0 of AZD1222 vaccination. These receptors all come from an adult in good health. CDR3s include the opening cysteine and the closing phenylalanine or tryptophan. The order of the fields is V gene, J gene, CDR3 protein.

TRBV18	TRBJ1-2	CASSPGTPYGYTF
TRBV7-9	TRBJ2-7	CASSPGQGEPYEQYF
TRBV9	TRBJ1-3	CASSGWTGATGNTIYF
TRBV12-5	TRBJ2-7	CASGSGHPYEQYF
TRBV27	TRBJ2-2	CASSRTDLTNTGELFF
TRBV12-2	TRBJ1-1	CASRLVCPNTEAFF
TRBV7-8	TRBJ2-7	CASSLGGREQYF
TRBV7-9	TRBJ2-2	CASSFHRTGTAGELFF
TRBV5-1	TRBJ2-3	CASMGVGAGDTQYF
TRBV5-4	TRBJ1-1	CASSLRGLQGAGTEAFF
TRBV28	TRBJ2-7	CASYPTVGDGHSYEQYF
TRBV11-1	TRBJ2-5	CASSRSPGLAWETQYF
TRBV11-1	TRBJ2-7	CASSRKPGLGLYEQYF
TRBV28	TRBJ1-1	CASSGDRGRNDDTEAFF
TRBV2	TRBJ2-5	CASSEALGSQETQYF
TRBV5-8	TRBJ2-7	CASSLAGTGGYEQYF
TRBV27	TRBJ2-3	CASSTGDTQYF
TRBV19	TRBJ1-1	CASTPVGTGRTEAFF
TRBV12-3/TRBV12-4	TRBJ1-2	CATDRHQGYGYTF
TRBV18	TRBJ2-1	CASSQTGQEQFF
TRBV6-6	TRBJ1-2	CASRGGNYGYTF
TRBV30	TRBJ2-7	CAWKGDPYYEQYF
TRBV25-1	TRBJ2-2	CASSVGAGELFF
TRBV18	TRBJ1-1	CASSPQGNTEAFF
TRBV27	TRBJ1-2	CASSVIGTGTNYGYTF
TRBV18	TRBJ1-1	CASSPIESTEVELF
TRBV4-1	TRBJ2-7	CASSPSGTGAYEQYF
TRBV19	TRBJ1-1	CASKGGQAFF
TRBV3-1/TRBV3-2	TRBJ1-2	CASSQEQSLGYTF
TRBV28	TRBJ2-7	CASSLVQGKYEQYF
TRBV30	TRBJ1-3	CAWRSSSGNTIYF
TRBV5-5	TRBJ2-7	CASSLVQAEQYF
TRBV30	TRBJ1-6	CAWSVDRASPLHF